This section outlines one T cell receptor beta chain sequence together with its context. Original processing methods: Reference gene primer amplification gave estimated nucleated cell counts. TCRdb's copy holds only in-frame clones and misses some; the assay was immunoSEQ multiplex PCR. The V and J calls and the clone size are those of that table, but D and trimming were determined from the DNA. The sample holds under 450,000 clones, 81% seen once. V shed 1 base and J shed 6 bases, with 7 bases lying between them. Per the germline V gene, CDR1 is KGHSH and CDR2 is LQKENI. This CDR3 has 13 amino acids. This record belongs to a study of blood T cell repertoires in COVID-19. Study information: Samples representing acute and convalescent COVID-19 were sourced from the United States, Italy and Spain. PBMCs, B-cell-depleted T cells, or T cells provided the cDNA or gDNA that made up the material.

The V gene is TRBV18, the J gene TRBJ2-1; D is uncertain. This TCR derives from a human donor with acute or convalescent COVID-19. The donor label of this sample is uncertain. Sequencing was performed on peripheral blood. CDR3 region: CASSPLSPNEQFF. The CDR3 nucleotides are TGTGCCAGCTCACCACTCTCTCCCAATGAGCAGTTCTTC.